This T cell receptor beta chain was recovered during a study of T cells in localized non-small cell lung cancer. Using immunoSEQ multiplex PCR, the repertoire was profiled, and TCRdb retains in-frame clones only, with some absent. The data contain about 25,000 clones, around 90% of them singletons. Points from the study as a whole: Tumor showed lower T cell clonality than uninvolved adjacent lung, where it was highest.

Regarding this clone: Its antigen remains unknown.

CDR1 SGHTA and CDR2 FQGTGA come from the germline V gene. Trimming left V 5 bases short and J 0 bases short, with 13 bases between. CDR3 size: 15 residues. The V and J genes are TRBV7-3 and TRBJ1-1; D uncertain. This material consisted of peripheral blood, taken before any cancer treatment. The TCR sequence derives from a man aged 40 to 69 with stage III squamous cell lung carcinoma. CDR3 residues: CASSPASGMNTEAFF. CDR3 in DNA: TGTGCCAGCAGCCCCGCATCCGGGATGAACACTGAAGCTTTCTTT.